This T cell receptor beta chain was recorded in a study of T cell responses to AZD1222 COVID-19 vaccine. Across the whole study: Pooling covered second doses at about 4 or about 12 weeks. Study-level results: Donors in the cohort were predominantly white British and more often female, and clonal diversity was possibly underestimated.

The table came from immunoSEQ multiplex PCR; TCRdb's copy has only in-frame clones and leaves some out. The data contain approximately 140,000 clones, 90% to 95% of them singletons. About this clone: Its cognate antigen is unknown.

The trim removed 5 bases at V and 0 bases at J, leaving 4 bases unmatched. CDR1 and CDR2 from the germline V gene are MNHEY and SVGAGI. This CDR3 has 15 amino acids. The receptor comes from an adult in good health. The specimen comprised peripheral blood, sampled on day 0 of AZD1222 vaccination. V and J are TRBV6-5 and TRBJ1-1, with TRBD1 identical over 9 bases. CDR3 amino acids: CASSPGTGMNTEAFF. In DNA form, the CDR3 reads TGTGCCAGCAGTCCCGGGACAGGGATGAACACTGAAGCTTTCTTT.